These 3 T cell receptor beta chains were all obtained from the same sample, sequenced in a study of T-cell reconstitution after alpha-beta-depleted transplantation in children. Construction of the TCRbeta library involved unique molecular identifiers. MiXCR was run by TCRdb on the PCR reads, yielding one entry per CDR3 protein. The sample lists under 25,000 distinct CDR3 sequences, approximately 12% occurring once. Here the sequenced sample was PBMCs, mostly from graft donor cells, taken 60 days after TCRalphabeta/CD19-depleted stem cell transplant. The receptors here all came from a female patient aged 2-9 years who had a stem cell transplant for congenital amegakaryocytic thrombocytopenia, so the T cells may come from the graft donor.

This clonotype came up many times. The chain has TRBV10-3 and TRBJ2-7, with 10 bases that match TRBD1. CDR3 length equals 14 residues. Germline lookup yields CDR1 ENHRY and CDR2 SYGVKD. Trimming at V came to 6 bases and at J to 2 bases, leaving 4 bases not matched to a gene. The CDR3 protein is CAISPGTGAYEQYF. The CDR3 coding sequence is TGTGCCATCAGCCCCGGGACAGGGGCCTACGAGCAGTACTTC.

This clonotype was found many times. The chain carries TRBV20-1 and TRBJ1-6, with a weak D call TRBD1 (5 bases). V was cut by 3 bases and J by 11 bases, with 11 bases left in between. The CDR3 sequence is 12 residues long. Germline V lookup: CDR1 DFQATT, CDR2 SNEGSKA (reference sequence). CDR3 sequence reads: CSASQGFAPLHF. CDR3 bases: TGCAGTGCTAGCCAGGGTTTCGCACCCCTCCACTTT.

This clonotype was found many times. This chain uses TRBV20-1 with TRBJ2-4; 8 nucleotides line up with TRBD2. Germline V gene lookup returns CDR1 DFQATT and CDR2 SNEGSKA (reference sequence). The CDR3 totals 16 residues. V was clipped by 6 bases and J by 1 base; unmatched bases: 11. The CDR3 DNA reads TGCAGTGCCCAGCGGGGGAGGCTCATGGCCAAAAACATTCAGTACTTC. It codes for CSAQRGRLMAKNIQYF.